What follows describes a single T cell receptor (beta chain). This specimen comes from a study of blood T cell repertoires in COVID-19. Original methodology: Amplifying reference gene primers gave estimates of nucleated cell counts. Only in-frame clones appear in the TCRdb table, and some are missing; sequencing was by immunoSEQ multiplex PCR. That table is the source of V, J and clone size, and D and trimming were worked out from the DNA. The table has almost 350,000 clones, about 92% seen once. Looked up from germline, CDR1 is GTSNPN and CDR2 is SVGIG (reference sequence). V lost 3 bases and J 4 bases, leaving 16 bases between the germline ends. The CDR3 contains 15 residues.

The sample comprised peripheral blood. This clonotype was sampled from a woman aged 60 to 75 with COVID-19, enrolled during active disease. The J gene is TRBJ1-5, the V gene TRBV30; no firm D call. DNA for the CDR3: TGTGCCTGGAGCGGTGACACCTTTATTAATCAGCCCCAGCATTTT. This gives the protein CAWSGDTFINQPQHF.